These 9 T cell receptor beta chains originate from one sample sequenced in a study of T cells in Graves' hyperthyroidism and ophthalmopathy. TCR beta CDR3 region amplification was performed from RNA transcripts. With the HTBI primer set, the TCR CDR3 went through a first round of RT-PCR. From the multiplex PCR reads, TCRdb called clonotypes with MiXCR, one entry per CDR3 protein. The sample consists of roughly 420,000 distinct CDR3 sequences, around 15% of them appearing once. Sequencing used blood. The receptors shown here come from a woman aged 18-29 years with Graves' hyperthyroidism.

This clonotype turned up a few times. A much larger clone sits a single nucleotide away, making a read error possible. The chain links TRBV5-1 to TRBJ2-1, with D uncertain. TRBJ2-7 explains the end of the DNA better; the J call may be wrong. In germline, CDR1 is SGHRS, CDR2 YFSETQ. The CDR3 runs 12 residues. CDR3 region: CASSSTYNEQYF. CDR3 DNA sequence: TGCGCCAGCAGCTCAACCTACAATGAGCAGTACTTC.

This clonotype was counted ten times or more. The rearrangement links TRBV5-1 to TRBJ2-7; TRBD2 matches at 10 bases. The CDR3 runs to 16 residues. Trimming removed 0 bases from V and 7 bases from J; junction bases left unmatched: 10. CDR1 and CDR2 (germline): SGHRS, YFSETQ. CDR3 sequence (DNA): TGCGCCAGCAGCTTGGCTCCAGCGGGAGGGCCAGAAGAGCAGTACTTC. It encodes CASSLAPAGGPEEQYF.

This chain joins TRBV7-9 and TRBJ2-7, with 10 nucleotides matching TRBD2. Germline-derived CDR1 and CDR2 are SEHNR and FQNEAQ (reference sequence). Unmatched junction bases numbered 6, after V lost 4 bases and J lost 3 bases. CDR3 length: 15 residues. CDR3 amino acids: CASSSSSGRFYEQYF. The CDR3 DNA follows: TGTGCCAGCAGCTCTTCTAGCGGGAGATTCTACGAGCAGTACTTC.

V gene TRBV6-4 combines with J gene TRBJ2-7, with 9 bases identical to TRBD2. Germline CDR1 MRHNA, CDR2 SNTAGT. The CDR3 loop spans 16 amino acids. With V trimmed by 0 bases and J by 3 bases, 6 bases remained unmatched. CDR3: CASSDSTSGLLYEQYF. CDR3 nucleotides: TGTGCCAGCAGTGACTCAACTAGCGGGCTGCTCTACGAGCAGTACTTC.

The sample holds a few counts of this clonotype. The chain is built from TRBV14 and TRBJ1-1; 8 bases align to TRBD1. This CDR3 is built from 16 residues. The germline V gene encodes CDR1 SGHDN and CDR2 FVKESK. The V segment lost 4 bases and the J segment 0 bases; nucleotides outside the gene matches: 7. CDR3 residues: CASSPRQGRLNTEAFF. The CDR3 DNA sequence: TGTGCCAGCAGCCCCCGACAGGGGCGCCTGAACACTGAAGCTTTCTTT.

The chain employs TRBV7-6 and TRBJ2-3; 7 bases agree with TRBD2. This CDR3 is 15 amino acids long. V gave up 5 bases and J gave up 0 bases; unmatched junction bases: 5. CDR1 and CDR2 (germline): SGHVS, FNYEAQ. CDR3 coding DNA: TGTGCCAGCAGCGAAGCGGGGCGTAGCACAGATACGCAGTATTTT. Translating it yields CASSEAGRSTDTQYF.

In its sample, this clonotype was seen many times. The rearrangement links TRBV28 to TRBJ1-5; D unresolved. CDR1 MDHEN and CDR2 SYDVKM come from the germline V gene. V lost 5 bases and J 5 bases, leaving 16 bases between the germline ends. This CDR3 region has 15 residues. The DNA of the CDR3 is TGTGCCAGCAGTCCCATGGGCCCTGGGGATCAGCCCCAGCATTTT. It yields the protein CASSPMGPGDQPQHF.

The table lists this clonotype with many counts. CDR3 residues: CASSLAALGIVSNQPQHF. The CDR3 nucleotides are TGTGCCAGCAGCTTAGCGGCTCTGGGGATTGTTAGCAATCAGCCCCAGCATTTT. The V call is TRBV7-8, the J call TRBJ1-5; no reliable D call. Germline lookup yields CDR1 SGHVS and CDR2 FQNEAQ. V lost 0 bases to trimming and J lost 0 bases, with 15 bases between them. The CDR3 covers 18 residues.

In its sample, this clonotype was seen many times. The chain combines TRBV20-1 with TRBJ1-2; TRBD1 is a possible D gene (6 bases). CDR3 length equals 14 residues. Trimming left V 0 bases short and J 4 bases short, with 12 bases between. Looked up from germline, CDR1 is DFQATT and CDR2 is SNEGSKA (reference sequence). CDR3 bases: TGCAGTGCTAGAGATCCGCAGGGGCCCTATGGCTACACCTTC. Protein product: CSARDPQGPYGYTF.